The 9 T cell receptor beta chains below were found in one sample sequenced in a study of T cell repertoires in cytomegalovirus infection. One entry per CDR3 protein, called by TCRdb with MiXCR from the reads. The sample has 350,000 to 500,000 distinct CDR3 sequences; approximately 32% are singletons. Sequencing was carried out using PBMCs. All receptors derive from a human donor in good health (CMV status not recorded). Some clones in this sample may be carry-over from other donors' samples.

This chain uses TRBV13 with TRBJ2-4; 10 bases agree with TRBD2. This CDR3 comprises 14 residues. Germline V gene lookup returns CDR1 PRHDT and CDR2 FYEKMQ (reference sequence). After removal of 5 bases from V and 8 bases from J, the junction contained 6 bases not matched to a gene. Here the CDR3 reads CASSERGGVDIQYF. In DNA, the CDR3 is TGTGCCAGCAGCGAGCGGGGGGGCGTGGACATTCAGTACTTC.

The chain couples TRBV14 to TRBJ2-2, with TRBD2 identical over 13 bases. V was pared by 1 base and J by 4 bases, with 12 bases of the junction left unmatched. The CDR3 has 20 amino acids. In germline, CDR1 is SGHDN, CDR2 FVKESK. The CDR3 sequence is CASSQAFRTSGGRFTGELFF. The CDR3 region has the DNA TGTGCCAGCAGCCAAGCCTTCCGGACTAGCGGGGGACGGTTCACCGGGGAGCTGTTTTTT.

The chain couples TRBV12-3 or TRBV12-4 to TRBJ2-7, with 11 nucleotides matching TRBD2. V dropped 7 bases and J dropped 4; count of bases not matched to a gene: 9. This CDR3 is built from 15 residues. The CDR3 sequence: CASKLSGGAGYEQYF. The CDR3 nucleotides are TGTGCCAGCAAACTTAGCGGGGGGGCTGGGTACGAGCAGTACTTC.

This clonotype was seen many times. J is TRBJ2-3 and V is TRBV7-8, with 10 bases fitting TRBD2. With 6 bases clipped from V and 4 bases from J, the junction kept 10 bases outside the gene matches. Per the germline V gene, CDR1 is SGHVS and CDR2 is FQNEAQ. The CDR3 sequence is 16 residues long. The CDR3 loop is CASSYMPGLASDTQYF. The CDR3 DNA reads as TGTGCCAGCAGTTATATGCCGGGACTAGCGTCAGATACGCAGTATTTT.

Only a few counts were recorded for this clonotype. The rearrangement links TRBV5-1 to TRBJ2-1, with D tentatively TRBD2 (7 bases). The V gene's germline CDR1 is SGHRS and CDR2 YFSETQ. With 4 bases removed from V and 7 bases from J, the gap between germline ends came to 15 bases. This CDR3 comprises 14 residues. CDR3 loop: CASSLGGPENEQFF. The CDR3 DNA sequence: TGCGCCAGCAGCCTGGGGGGGCCGGAGAATGAGCAGTTCTTC.

As for this clonotype: Since a much larger clone is just one base distant, this may be a read error. CDR3 nucleotides: TGTGCCCGCAGTTACTCGGGACTTTCCCAGTACGAGCAGTACTTC. This gives the protein CARSYSGLSQYEQYF. The chain joins TRBV6-5 to TRBJ2-7, with TRBD2 as a possible D gene (6 bases). The CDR3 consists of 15 residues. The germline V gene encodes CDR1 MNHEY and CDR2 SVGAGI.

The rearrangement uses TRBV6-5 and TRBJ2-1, with D possibly TRBD1 on 6 matching bases. Trimming shortened V by 5 bases and J by 4 bases, and 18 bases separated the two germline ends. Germline V gives CDR1 MNHEY, CDR2 SVGAGI. The CDR3 sequence is 16 residues long. The chain's CDR3 is CASSRGTGTSYNEQFF. Written as DNA, the CDR3 is TGTGCCAGCAGTCGAGGGACCGGGACATCTTACAATGAGCAGTTCTTC.

This clonotype was detected many times. The rearrangement uses TRBV4-1 and TRBJ2-1, with D perhaps assigned TRBD1 or TRBD2 (6 bases each). CDR1 and CDR2 from the germline V gene are MGHRA and YSYEKL. The CDR3 is 14 residues long. Trimming pared 5 bases from V and 5 bases from J, leaving 13 bases between. The CDR3, as DNA: TGCGCCAGCAGCTTTCCGGGGGCGAACAATGAGCAGTTCTTC. Translating it yields CASSFPGANNEQFF.

This clonotype came up a few times. The chain couples TRBV9 to TRBJ1-2, with a weak D call TRBD1 (5 bases). Germline values: CDR1 SGDLS, CDR2 YYNGEE. The V and J ends lost 4 bases and 8 bases respectively, with 24 bases between them. This CDR3 has 16 amino acids. The CDR3 nucleotides are TGTGCCAGCAGCCCAAAGACAGCGGGTGTTCGGGAGGGCTACACCTTC. It encodes CASSPKTAGVREGYTF.